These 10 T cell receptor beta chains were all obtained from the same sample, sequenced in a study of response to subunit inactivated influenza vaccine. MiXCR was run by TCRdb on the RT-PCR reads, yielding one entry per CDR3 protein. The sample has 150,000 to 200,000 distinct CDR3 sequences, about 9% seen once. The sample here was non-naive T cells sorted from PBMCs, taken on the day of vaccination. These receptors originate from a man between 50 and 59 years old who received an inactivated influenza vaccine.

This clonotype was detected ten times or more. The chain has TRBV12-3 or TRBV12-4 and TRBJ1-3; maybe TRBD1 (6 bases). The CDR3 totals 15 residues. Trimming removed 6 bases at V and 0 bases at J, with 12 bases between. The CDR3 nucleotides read TGTGCCAGCAGCCCGGGACACAGCTCTGGAAACACCATATATTTT. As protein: CASSPGHSSGNTIYF.

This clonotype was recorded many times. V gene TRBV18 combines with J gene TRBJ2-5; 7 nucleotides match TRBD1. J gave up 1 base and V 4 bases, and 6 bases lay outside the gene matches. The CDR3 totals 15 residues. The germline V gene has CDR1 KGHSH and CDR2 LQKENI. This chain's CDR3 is CASSLQNRGQETQYF. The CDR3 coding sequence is TGTGCCAGCTCACTTCAAAACAGGGGCCAAGAGACCCAGTACTTC.

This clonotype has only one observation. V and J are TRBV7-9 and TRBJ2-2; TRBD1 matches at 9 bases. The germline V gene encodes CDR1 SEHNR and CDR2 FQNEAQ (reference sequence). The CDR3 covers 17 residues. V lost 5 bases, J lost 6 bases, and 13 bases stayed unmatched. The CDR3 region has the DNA TGTGCCAGCAGCAACCCTATCCCGGGACAGGGTGCCGGGGAGCTGTTTTTT. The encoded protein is CASSNPIPGQGAGELFF.

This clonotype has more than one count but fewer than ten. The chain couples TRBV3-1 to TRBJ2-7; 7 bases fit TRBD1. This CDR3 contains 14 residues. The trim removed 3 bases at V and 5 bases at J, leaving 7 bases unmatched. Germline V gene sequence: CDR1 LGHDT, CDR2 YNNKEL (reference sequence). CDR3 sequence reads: CASSQMTGPHEQYF. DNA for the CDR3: TGTGCCAGCAGCCAGATGACAGGGCCCCACGAGCAGTACTTC.

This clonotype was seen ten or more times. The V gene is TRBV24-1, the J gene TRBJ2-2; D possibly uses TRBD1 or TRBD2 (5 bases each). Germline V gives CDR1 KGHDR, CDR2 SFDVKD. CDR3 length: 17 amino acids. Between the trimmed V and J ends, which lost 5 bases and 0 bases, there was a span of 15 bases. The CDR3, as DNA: TGTGCCACCAGTGCCAACACGGGACGGTCGAACACCGGGGAGCTGTTTTTT. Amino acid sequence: CATSANTGRSNTGELFF.

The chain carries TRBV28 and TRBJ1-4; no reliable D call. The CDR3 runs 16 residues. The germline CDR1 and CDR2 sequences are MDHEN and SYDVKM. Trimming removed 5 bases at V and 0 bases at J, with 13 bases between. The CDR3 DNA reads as TGTGCCAGCAGTGACCGAGGGTACACAACTAATGAAAAACTGTTTTTT. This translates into CASSDRGYTTNEKLFF.

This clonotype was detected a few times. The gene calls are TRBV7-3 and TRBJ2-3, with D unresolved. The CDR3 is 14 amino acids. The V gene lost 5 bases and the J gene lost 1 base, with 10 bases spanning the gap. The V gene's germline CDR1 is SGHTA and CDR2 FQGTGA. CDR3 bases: TGTGCCAGCAGCCCCGGTTGGGGCACAGATACGCAGTATTTT. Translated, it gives CASSPGWGTDTQYF.

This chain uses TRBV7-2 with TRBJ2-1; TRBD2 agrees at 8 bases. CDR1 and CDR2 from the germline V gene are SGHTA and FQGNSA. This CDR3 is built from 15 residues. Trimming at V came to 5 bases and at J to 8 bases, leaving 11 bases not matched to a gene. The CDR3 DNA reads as TGTGCCAGCAGCGAGGGTGCCGGGGGGGCCTATGAGCAGTTCTTC. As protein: CASSEGAGGAYEQFF.

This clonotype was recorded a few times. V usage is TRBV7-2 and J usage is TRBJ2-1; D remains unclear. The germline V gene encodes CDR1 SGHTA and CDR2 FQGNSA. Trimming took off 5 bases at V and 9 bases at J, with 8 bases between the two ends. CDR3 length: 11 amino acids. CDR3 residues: CASSNAGEQFF. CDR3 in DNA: TGTGCCAGCAGCAACGCTGGTGAGCAGTTCTTC.

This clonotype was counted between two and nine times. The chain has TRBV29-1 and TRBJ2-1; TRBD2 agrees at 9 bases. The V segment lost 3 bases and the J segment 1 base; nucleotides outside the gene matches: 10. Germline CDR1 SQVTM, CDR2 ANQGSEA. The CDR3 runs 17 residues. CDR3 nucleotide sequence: TGCAGCGTTGAGACCCCACCGCGGGGGGGGTCCTACAATGAGCAGTTCTTC. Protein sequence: CSVETPPRGGSYNEQFF.